The following is a T cell receptor (beta chain) sequence with its context. Antigen: not known. The data are from a study of PD-1 blockade in classical Hodgkin lymphoma. About the research overall: Every 2 weeks, patients got 3 mg/kg intravenous nivolumab. General study points: At C4D1, TCR diversity had climbed significantly for CD4+ cells, though not for CD8+ cells. Possible causes of repertoire differences, disease activity or prior therapy, remain undefined. Newly diagnosed patients had baseline TCR diversity that was reportedly lower than that of healthy donors.

The CDR3 extends over 14 amino acids. Germline V gene lookup returns CDR1 KGHSY and CDR2 FQNENV. Trimming stripped 1 base from V and 5 bases from J, with 11 bases between. Sample time point: cycle 4 day 1 (C4D1), after 6 weeks of nivolumab. Every patient was affected by relapse after autologous stem cell transplantation, while exposure to brentuximab vedotin was not uniform. Method: immunoSEQ multiplex PCR; TCRdb's copy keeps in-frame clones and lacks some. The data hold over 70,000 clones, with roughly nine tenths observed a single time. This clonotype was sampled from a human donor with classical Hodgkin lymphoma. The sample in question was peripheral blood mononuclear cells (PBMCs), obtained before the fourth cycle of nivolumab. The genes are TRBV16 and TRBJ2-5, with D perhaps matching TRBD2 (5 bases). The CDR3 region has the DNA TGTGCCAGCAGCCAATTCGGCACGGGGGAGACCCAGTACTTC. Residues: CASSQFGTGETQYF.